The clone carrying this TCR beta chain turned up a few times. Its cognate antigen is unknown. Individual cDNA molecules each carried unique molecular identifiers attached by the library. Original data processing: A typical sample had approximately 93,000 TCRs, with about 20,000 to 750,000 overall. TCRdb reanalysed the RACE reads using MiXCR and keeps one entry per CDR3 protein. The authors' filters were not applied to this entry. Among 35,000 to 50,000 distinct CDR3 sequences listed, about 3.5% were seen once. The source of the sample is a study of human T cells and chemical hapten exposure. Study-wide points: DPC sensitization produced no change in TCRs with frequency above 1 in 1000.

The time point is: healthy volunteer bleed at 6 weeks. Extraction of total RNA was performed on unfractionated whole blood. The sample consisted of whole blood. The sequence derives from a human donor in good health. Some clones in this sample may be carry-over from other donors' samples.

CDR3 loop: CASSQDPPWLAGGTYEQYF. In DNA, the CDR3 is TGTGCCAGCAGCCAAGATCCCCCTTGGCTAGCGGGAGGTACCTACGAGCAGTACTTC. The chain is built from TRBV3-1 and TRBJ2-7, with 11 bases that match TRBD2. The V segment lost 0 bases and the J segment 2 bases; nucleotides outside the gene matches: 12. The germline V gene encodes CDR1 LGHDT and CDR2 YNNKEL (reference sequence). CDR3 length: 19 amino acids.